What follows are 22 T cell receptor beta chains derived from one specimen sequenced in a study of beta chain features in type 1 diabetes. The sequenced template was cDNA made from the entire isolated RNA. The protocol was immunoSEQ multiplex PCR, while the TCRdb copy is restricted to in-frame clones and leaves out a portion. Found here are hundreds of thousands of clones, around 15% of them singletons; the top ten hold approximately 0.042%. Their target antigens are unknown. The study's findings and limits: Moderate yet significant TCRB CDR3 shortening was seen in Type 1 diabetes patients in all four CD4+ subsets.

Sequencing used naive CD4+ T cells from blood. These TCRs come from a man between 18 and 35 years old with type 1 diabetes.

This clone turned up a few times. V usage is TRBV2 and J usage is TRBJ2-3; possibly TRBD1 for D (6 bases). Germline assignment: CDR1 SNHLY and CDR2 FYNNEI. V was clipped by 8 bases and J by 1 base, with 13 bases between them. The CDR3 length is 14 residues. This chain's CDR3 is CASVVNRGTDTQYF. The CDR3 DNA sequence: TGTGCCAGCGTGGTGAACAGGGGCACAGATACGCAGTATTTT.

This clone was observed a few times. J is TRBJ2-1 and V is TRBV25-1; 9 bases are shared with TRBD2. CDR1 and CDR2 from the germline V gene are MGHDK and SYGVNS. V gave up 6 bases and J gave up 6 bases; unmatched junction bases: 6. CDR3 length: 14 residues. CDR3 in amino acids: CASRPAGGGNEQFF. The CDR3 DNA sequence: TGTGCCAGCAGGCCAGCGGGAGGTGGCAATGAGCAGTTCTTC.

The chain uses TRBV2 and TRBJ2-2; TRBD1 matches at 10 bases. The CDR3 runs to 16 residues. Trimming took 2 bases from V and 5 from J; bases not matched to a gene: 5. The germline gives CDR1 SNHLY, CDR2 FYNNEI. Here the CDR3 reads CASSEQGQGSTGELFF. The CDR3, as DNA: TGTGCCAGCAGTGAACAGGGACAGGGGAGTACCGGGGAGCTGTTTTTT.

In this sample, this clone turned up a few times. V usage is TRBV28 and J usage is TRBJ1-2; D is possibly TRBD1 (5 bases). Germline V gene data show CDR1 as MDHEN and CDR2 as SYDVKM. Trimming pared 3 bases from V and 6 bases from J, leaving 14 bases between. This CDR3 comprises 14 residues. The CDR3, as DNA: TGTGCCAGCAGTTTCGGGACGGCTATTAATGGCTACACCTTC. It specifies CASSFGTAINGYTF.

This clone was detected only a few times. The V and J genes are TRBV9 and TRBJ1-2; 7 bases match TRBD1. The CDR3 covers 14 residues. Trimming cost V 0 bases and J 4 bases; bases outside gene matches: 3. Germline V gene data show CDR1 as SGDLS and CDR2 as YYNGEE. This CDR3 is CASSVGDRAYGYTF. The CDR3, as DNA: TGTGCCAGCAGCGTAGGTGACAGGGCCTATGGCTACACCTTC.

This clone was observed a few times. This rearrangement joins TRBV5-1 to TRBJ2-6; D gene unclear. Germline values: CDR1 SGHRS, CDR2 YFSETQ. Trimming took off 0 bases at V and 4 bases at J, with 14 bases between the two ends. The length of the CDR3 is 17 residues. In DNA, the CDR3 is TGCGCCAGCAGCTTGGCGAGGACCGTGGGAGGGGCCAACGTCCTGACTTTC. Translating it yields CASSLARTVGGANVLTF. Variable domain in full (rest from reference TRBV5-1 and TRBJ2-6): KAGVTQTPRYLIKTRGQQVTLSCSPISGHRSVSWYQQTPGQGLQFLFEYFSETQRNKGNFPGRFSGRQFSNSRSEMNVSTLELGDSALYLCASSLARTVGGANVLTFGAGSRLTVL.

This clone has a handful of counts. Sequence at one end of the junction differs from germline and may be a read error. The V call is TRBV7-7, the J call TRBJ2-5; no firm D call. CDR1 and CDR2 from the germline V gene are SSHAT and FNYEAQ (reference sequence). The CDR3 runs to 14 residues. Written as DNA, the CDR3 is TGTGCTAGCAGCTTAGAATGGGGTAGCGAGACCCAGTACTTC. Amino acids: CASSLEWGSETQYF.

This clone was counted only a few times. V and J are TRBV5-1 and TRBJ2-3; D is unresolved. Trimming removed 2 bases at V and 5 bases at J, with 12 bases between. The CDR3 has 14 amino acids. The germline V gene encodes CDR1 SGHRS and CDR2 YFSETQ. The CDR3 coding sequence is TGCGCCAGCAGCTTTCGGATAATAGGAGATACGCAGTATTTT. Its translation is CASSFRIIGDTQYF.

The table lists this clone with a few counts. The gene calls are TRBV2 and TRBJ2-3; 16 positions agree with TRBD2. The germline gives CDR1 SNHLY, CDR2 FYNNEI. CDR3 length: 16 amino acids. V lost 7 bases to trimming and J lost 3 bases; unmatched junction nucleotides: 4. The CDR3 bases are TGTGCCAGCACCCAGGGACTAGCGGGGGGGACAGATACGCAGTATTTT. Its translation: CASTQGLAGGTDTQYF.

CDR3 region: CASRSRGTEAFF. The CDR3 nucleotides read TGTGCCAGCAGGTCCAGAGGAACTGAAGCTTTCTTT. This chain connects TRBV28 to TRBJ1-1; D remains ambiguous. The CDR3 runs 12 residues. The germline V and J ends were trimmed by 6 bases and 5 bases, with 10 bases remaining between them. Germline V gene sequence: CDR1 MDHEN, CDR2 SYDVKM. Full variable domain (remainder filled in from reference TRBV28 and TRBJ1-1): DVKVTQSSRYLVKRTGEKVFLECVQDMDHENMFWYRQDPGLGLRLIYFSYDVKMKEKGDIPEGYSVSREKKERFSLILESASTNQTSMYLCASRSRGTEAFFGQGTRLTVV.

The chain couples TRBV28 to TRBJ2-7; D possibly uses TRBD1 or TRBD2 (6 bases each). The V end lost 6 bases, the J end lost 5 bases, and 17 bases lay between the germline ends. The CDR3 totals 14 residues. Germline CDR1 is MDHEN and CDR2 is SYDVKM. This CDR3 reads CASRTPGGPHEQYF. The DNA of the CDR3 is TGTGCCAGCAGAACCCCTGGGGGGCCCCACGAGCAGTACTTC. Full variable domain (remainder filled in from reference TRBV28 and TRBJ2-7): DVKVTQSSRYLVKRTGEKVFLECVQDMDHENMFWYRQDPGLGLRLIYFSYDVKMKEKGDIPEGYSVSREKKERFSLILESASTNQTSMYLCASRTPGGPHEQYFGPGTRLTVT.

The V and J genes are TRBV6-1 and TRBJ1-5; D uncertain. The germline gives CDR1 MNHNS, CDR2 SASEGT. This CDR3 has 14 amino acids. V lost 2 bases, J lost 2 bases, and 7 bases lay in between. The CDR3 DNA reads as TGTGCCAGCAGTGAAAGAATCGGCAATCAGCCCCAGCATTTT. Translated, it gives CASSERIGNQPQHF.

This clone occurred a few times. The chain recombines TRBV7-2 with TRBJ2-3, with 10 positions matching TRBD2. From germline, CDR1 is SGHTA and CDR2 FQGNSA. Trimming took 11 bases from V and 2 from J; bases not matched to a gene: 10. CDR3 length equals 15 residues. The CDR3: CAGRGLAGATDTQYF. The CDR3 coding sequence is TGTGCCGGGAGAGGGCTAGCGGGGGCCACAGATACGCAGTATTTT.

This clone was detected only a few times. The V call is TRBV28, the J call TRBJ2-7; D is uncertain. Trimming shortened V by 4 bases and J by 2 bases, and 6 bases separated the two germline ends. Germline assignment: CDR1 MDHEN and CDR2 SYDVKM. The CDR3 has 12 amino acids. CDR3: CASSWLTYEQYF. CDR3 DNA: TGTGCCAGCAGTTGGCTGACCTACGAGCAGTACTTC.

The genes are TRBV11-3 and TRBJ2-4, with 16 nucleotides matching TRBD2. Looked up from germline, CDR1 is SGHNT and CDR2 is YENEEA. V lost 5 bases, J lost 5 bases, and 3 bases stayed unmatched. The CDR3 has 16 amino acids. The DNA of the CDR3 is TGTGCCAGCAGCCGCGGGACTAGCGGGGGGGAAAACATTCAGTACTTC. It encodes CASSRGTSGGENIQYF.

The chain has TRBV7-9 and TRBJ1-1; tentatively, D is TRBD1 (6 bases). V was cut by 0 bases and J by 4 bases, with 12 bases left in between. CDR1 SEHNR and CDR2 FQNEAQ come from the germline V gene (reference sequence). The CDR3 loop spans 15 amino acids. DNA of the CDR3: TGTGCCAGCAGCTTAGCCTTCGAAGGGGGCACTGAAGCTTTCTTT. Translating it yields CASSLAFEGGTEAFF.

This rearrangement joins TRBV30 to TRBJ2-3; D is undetermined. V was pared by 2 bases and J by 2 bases, with 11 bases between. The CDR3 covers 14 residues. Germline V CDR1 and CDR2: GTSNPN, SVGIG (reference sequence). The CDR3 loop is CAWSYGAVTDTQYF. CDR3 coding DNA: TGTGCCTGGAGTTACGGTGCGGTCACAGATACGCAGTATTTT.

This clone has only a few counts. The chain has TRBV7-3 and TRBJ1-2; unclear D gene. CDR1 is SGHTA, CDR2 FQGTGA, per germline. The CDR3 runs to 16 residues. Trimming shortened V by 1 base and J by 3 bases, and 15 bases separated the two germline ends. CDR3 DNA: TGTGCCAGCAGCTTAAGGGGAGGGATTGGAGACTATGGCTACACCTTC. It yields the protein CASSLRGGIGDYGYTF.

The chain links TRBV11-3 to TRBJ2-1, with unresolved D. V was shortened by 5 bases and J by 7 bases, with 15 bases between the two germline ends. There are 14 residues in the CDR3. Germline V gene data show CDR1 as SGHNT and CDR2 as YENEEA. The CDR3 here is CASSPGPTGNEQFF. The CDR3 DNA reads TGTGCCAGCAGCCCCGGACCGACTGGGAATGAGCAGTTCTTC.

This chain's CDR3 is CASSVGPQFTGELFF. The CDR3 DNA sequence: TGTGCCAGCAGCGTAGGCCCCCAGTTCACCGGGGAGCTGTTTTTT. The chain employs TRBV9 and TRBJ2-2; no clear D gene. The V end was cut by 0 bases, the J end by 4 bases, with 10 bases between. Germline V gives CDR1 SGDLS, CDR2 YYNGEE. This CDR3 contains 15 residues.

This clone was seen more than once but under ten times. The gene calls are TRBV15 and TRBJ2-1; D ambiguous. The CDR3 is 12 residues long. The germline V gene has CDR1 LNHNV and CDR2 YYDKDF (reference sequence). V shed 5 bases and J shed 4 bases, with 6 bases lying between them. CDR3 loop: CATSAVYNEQFF. CDR3 DNA sequence: TGTGCCACCAGCGCAGTTTACAATGAGCAGTTCTTC.

This clone was seen more than once but under ten times. Other DNA sequences from this sample encode an identical CDR3 as well. This sequence joins TRBV7-9 and TRBJ1-1; D remains ambiguous. The CDR3 is 12 amino acids. CDR1 is SEHNR and CDR2 is FQNEAQ in the germline V gene (reference sequence). V lost 5 bases and J lost 0, with 4 bases in between. The CDR3 here is CASSRMNTEAFF. CDR3 DNA sequence: TGTGCCAGCAGCCGGATGAACACTGAAGCTTTCTTT.